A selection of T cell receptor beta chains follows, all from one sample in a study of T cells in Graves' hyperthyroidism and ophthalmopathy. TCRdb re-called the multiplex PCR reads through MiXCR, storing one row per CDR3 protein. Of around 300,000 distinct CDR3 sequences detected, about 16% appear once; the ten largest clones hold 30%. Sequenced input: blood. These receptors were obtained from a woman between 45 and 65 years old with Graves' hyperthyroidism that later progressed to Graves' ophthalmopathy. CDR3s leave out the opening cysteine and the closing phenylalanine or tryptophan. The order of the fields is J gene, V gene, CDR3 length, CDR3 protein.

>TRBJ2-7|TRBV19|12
ASGPTGGSFEQY
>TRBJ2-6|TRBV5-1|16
ASSLDPNRRPGANVLT
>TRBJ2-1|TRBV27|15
ASTTLGLSSSYNEQF
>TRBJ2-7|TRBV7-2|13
ASSPGFTVGNEQY
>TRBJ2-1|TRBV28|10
ASNFGTSEQF
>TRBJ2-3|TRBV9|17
ASSETRGLAGGPTDTQY
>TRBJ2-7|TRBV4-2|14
ASSHATSGVSYEQY
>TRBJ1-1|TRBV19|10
ASSIPNTEAF
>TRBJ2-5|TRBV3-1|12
ASSSPGTGETQY
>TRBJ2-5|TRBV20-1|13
SARDSVGIQETQY
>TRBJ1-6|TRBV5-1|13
ASSLDRSYNSPLH
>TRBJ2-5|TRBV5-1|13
ASSLGTGGDETQY
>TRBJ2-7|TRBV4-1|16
ASSPRPDPRQGRSEQY
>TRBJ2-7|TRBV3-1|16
ASSPGLAGTIKAYEQY
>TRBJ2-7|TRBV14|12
ASSQDLLSYEQY
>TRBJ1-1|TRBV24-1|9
ATSDLGTAF
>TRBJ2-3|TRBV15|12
ATSKGGMADTQY
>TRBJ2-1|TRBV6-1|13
ASSKQGERYNEQF
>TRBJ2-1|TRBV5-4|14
ASSLPSSGGLHEQF
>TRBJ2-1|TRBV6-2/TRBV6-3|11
ASSYWLANEQF
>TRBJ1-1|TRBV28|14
ASSFILGTPNTEAF
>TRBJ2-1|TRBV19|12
ASTPGLNVNEQF
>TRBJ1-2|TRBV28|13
ASSGQDSSNYGYT
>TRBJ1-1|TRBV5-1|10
ASRRMNTEAF
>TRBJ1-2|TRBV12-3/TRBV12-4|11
ASSKRTGYGYT
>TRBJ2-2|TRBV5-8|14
ASSLESGGITGELF
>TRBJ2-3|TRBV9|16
ASSGQETTYPSTDTQY
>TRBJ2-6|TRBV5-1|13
ASVDSNSGANVLT
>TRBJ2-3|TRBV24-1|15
ATSDSPGSGLTDTQY
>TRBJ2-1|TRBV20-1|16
SARDSLKGGRSYNEQF
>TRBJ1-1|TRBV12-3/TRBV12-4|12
ASSHPLRDTEAF
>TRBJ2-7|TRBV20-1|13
SARELAGYSYEQY
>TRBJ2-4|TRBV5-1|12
ASSDRGPKNIQY
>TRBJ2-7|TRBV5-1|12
ASTKVPEGGEQY
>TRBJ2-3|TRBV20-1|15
SATARLAGGPTDTQY
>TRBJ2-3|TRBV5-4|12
ASTGLPSTDTQY
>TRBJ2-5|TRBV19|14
ASSNPRQAYQETQY
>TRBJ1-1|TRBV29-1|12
SVAHGRPGAEAF
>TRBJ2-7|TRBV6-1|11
ASSETGEIEQY
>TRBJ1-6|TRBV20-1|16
SATDLPGTGPYNSPLH
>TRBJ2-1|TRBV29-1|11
SVDRLAGNEQF
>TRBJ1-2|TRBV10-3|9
AIGPGEGYT
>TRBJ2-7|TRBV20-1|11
SARDRTSYEQY
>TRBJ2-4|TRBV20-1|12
SAHPNSGSGIQY
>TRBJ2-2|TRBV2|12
ASRREQGGGELF
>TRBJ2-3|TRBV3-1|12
ASRLSGSTDTQY
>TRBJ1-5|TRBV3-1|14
ASSQGSGGGNQPQH
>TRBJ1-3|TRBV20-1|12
SAMDRRPGNTIY
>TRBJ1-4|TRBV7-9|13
ASSSDTEGYEKLF
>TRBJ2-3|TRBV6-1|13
ASSAGRWGTDTQY
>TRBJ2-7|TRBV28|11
ASRPTGSYEQY
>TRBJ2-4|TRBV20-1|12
SALRQEGRNIQY
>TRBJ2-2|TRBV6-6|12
ASSYLRNTGELF
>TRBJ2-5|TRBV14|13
ASSSQGKRGETQY